Listed below are T cell receptor beta chains from one sample, sequenced in a study of T cell responses to AZD1222 COVID-19 vaccine. The table came from immunoSEQ multiplex PCR; TCRdb's copy has only in-frame clones and leaves some out. The repertoire holds about 69,000 clones, with roughly 85% as singletons. Sequences were derived from peripheral blood, sampled 28 days after the second AZD1222 dose. Receptor source: an adult who received the AZD1222 COVID-19 vaccine. Both conserved end residues are part of each CDR3. D genes are given only for firm matches. Part of the rows lack a size; the others show once, few, many or a class for expanded clones.

J: TRBJ1-3; V: TRBV5-4; size: .; D: .; DNA: TGTGCCAGCAGCTTGGTGGGGGGATCTGGAAACACCATATATTTT; CDR3: CASSLVGGSGNTIYF
J: TRBJ1-1; V: TRBV10-3; size: few; D: .; DNA: TGTGCCATCAGTGAAAGGACAGCTTCATTGGGGGAGACTTTCTTT; CDR3: CAISERTASLGETFF
J: TRBJ1-4; V: TRBV5-4; size: .; D: .; DNA: TGTGCCAGCAGCCCCCCCCGGACGGAAAAACTGTTTTTT; CDR3: CASSPPRTEKLFF
J: TRBJ1-6; V: TRBV6-5; size: .; D: TRBD1; DNA: TGTGCCAGCAGTTTAGACCGACAGGGCTTGAGGCTTTTT; CDR3: CASSLDRQGLRLF
J: TRBJ1-2; V: TRBV19; size: .; D: .; DNA: TGTGCCAGTAGTATAGCGGGTGGGCGGAACACCTATGGCTACACCTTC; CDR3: CASSIAGGRNTYGYTF
J: TRBJ1-5; V: TRBV27; size: few; D: TRBD1; DNA: TGTGCCAGCAGTCCTAACAGGGGTAGTAGCAATCAGCCCCAGCATTTT; CDR3: CASSPNRGSSNQPQHF
J: TRBJ2-5; V: TRBV6-5; size: few; D: .; DNA: TGTGCCAGCAGTTCCCCGCGATCGGACCTAGAGACCCAGTACTTC; CDR3: CASSSPRSDLETQYF
J: TRBJ2-7; V: TRBV27; size: .; D: .; DNA: TGTGCCAGCATTCAGGGGGGGGGTTTCTACGAGCAGTACTTC; CDR3: CASIQGGGFYEQYF
J: TRBJ2-7; V: TRBV18; size: .; D: .; DNA: TGTGCCAGCTCACCAAGGTCCGGGCACGAGCAGTACTTC; CDR3: CASSPRSGHEQYF
J: TRBJ2-5; V: TRBV7-2; size: .; D: TRBD2; DNA: TGTGCCAGCAGCTTAGGGACTAGTGGGGAGACCCAGTACTTC; CDR3: CASSLGTSGETQYF
J: TRBJ1-3; V: TRBV12-5; size: .; D: .; DNA: TGTGCTAGTGGTTTGGTTCCCTCGGTCGACTCTGGAAACACCATATATTTT; CDR3: CASGLVPSVDSGNTIYF
J: TRBJ2-1; V: TRBV5-1; size: .; D: .; DNA: TGCGCCAGCAGCGACCCGTGGGGAAATGAGCAGTTCTTC; CDR3: CASSDPWGNEQFF
J: TRBJ1-2; V: TRBV5-1; size: .; D: TRBD1; DNA: TGCGCCAGCAGCATCGGGACAGCCTATGGCTACACCTTC; CDR3: CASSIGTAYGYTF
J: TRBJ2-7; V: TRBV6-5; size: .; D: TRBD1; DNA: TGTGCCAGCAGTTACAGACGGACAGGGACCTACGAGCAGTACTTC; CDR3: CASSYRRTGTYEQYF
J: TRBJ2-7; V: TRBV5-4; size: .; D: TRBD2; DNA: TGTGCCAGCAGCTCACCGGGACTAGCGTACGAGCAGTACTTC; CDR3: CASSSPGLAYEQYF
J: TRBJ2-1; V: TRBV7-2; size: .; D: TRBD2; DNA: TGTGCCAGCAGTCGTAGCGGGAGTGGGACCTACAATGAGCAGTTCTTC; CDR3: CASSRSGSGTYNEQFF
J: TRBJ2-3; V: TRBV5-1; size: once; D: TRBD2; DNA: TGCGCCAGCAGGCCCGGGACTAGCGGGATTGGCACAGATACGCAGTATTTT; CDR3: CASRPGTSGIGTDTQYF
J: TRBJ2-5; V: TRBV7-9; size: .; D: .; DNA: TGTGCCAGCAGAACTACAGAGTACCAAGAGACCCAGTACTTC; CDR3: CASRTTEYQETQYF
J: TRBJ1-3; V: TRBV9; size: .; D: .; DNA: TGTGCCAGCAGCCCCGGGGGAGGAGACACCATATATTTT; CDR3: CASSPGGGDTIYF
J: TRBJ2-3; V: TRBV18; size: .; D: .; DNA: TGTGCCAGCTCACCACCGGGCCGCGGGAGCACAGATACGCAGTATTTT; CDR3: CASSPPGRGSTDTQYF
J: TRBJ2-7; V: TRBV5-1; size: .; D: .; DNA: TGCGCCAGCAGCTTTAATTGGGGGGAGCAGTACTTC; CDR3: CASSFNWGEQYF
J: TRBJ1-1; V: TRBV20-1; size: .; D: .; DNA: TGCAGTGCGCAAATCAGGGTTGCTTTCTTT; CDR3: CSAQIRVAFF
J: TRBJ1-1; V: TRBV4-1; size: few; D: .; DNA: TGCGCCAGCAGCCTAACCAGGGGAGCGAACACTGAAGCTTTCTTT; CDR3: CASSLTRGANTEAFF
J: TRBJ1-1; V: TRBV11-2; size: .; D: .; DNA: TGTGCCAGCAGCCTACAGGGAGACACTGAAGCTTTCTTT; CDR3: CASSLQGDTEAFF
J: TRBJ1-2; V: TRBV9; size: .; D: .; DNA: TGTGCCAGCAGCTCAAGGACGGCCCTCTATGGCTACACCTTC; CDR3: CASSSRTALYGYTF
J: TRBJ1-4; V: TRBV6-5; size: .; D: .; DNA: TGTGCCAGCGCCTTGTCGTTTGAAAAACTGTTTTTT; CDR3: CASALSFEKLFF
J: TRBJ2-7; V: TRBV5-6; size: .; D: .; DNA: TGTGCCAGCAGCTTGGCTGGGATCGACGAGCAGTACTTC; CDR3: CASSLAGIDEQYF
J: TRBJ2-5; V: TRBV20-1; size: .; D: .; DNA: TGCAGTGCTTCCAGAAAAGAGACCCAGTACTTC; CDR3: CSASRKETQYF
J: TRBJ1-5; V: TRBV6-2/TRBV6-3; size: .; D: .; DNA: TGTGCCAGCAGTTGGACAGAGAATCAGCCCCAGCATTTT; CDR3: CASSWTENQPQHF
J: TRBJ2-1; V: TRBV5-1; size: .; D: .; DNA: TGCGCCAGCAGATCAGCCGGGAGCCTAAAAAGTGAGCAGTTCTTC; CDR3: CASRSAGSLKSEQFF
J: TRBJ1-4; V: TRBV12-5; size: .; D: TRBD1; DNA: TGTGCTAGTGGGCCGACAGGGGTGGCTGAAAAACTGTTTTTT; CDR3: CASGPTGVAEKLFF
J: TRBJ2-7; V: TRBV29-1; size: .; D: TRBD2; DNA: TGCAGCGCCGCGGATAGCGGGAGAAGTTACGAGCAGTACTTC; CDR3: CSAADSGRSYEQYF
J: TRBJ1-2; V: TRBV10-3; size: .; D: .; DNA: TGTGCCATCAGTGAGGGTGTCAGGGAGAATGGCTACACCTTC; CDR3: CAISEGVRENGYTF
J: TRBJ1-4; V: TRBV5-1; size: .; D: .; DNA: TGCGCCAGCAGCTTGGTGTCGGGGGGAAATGAAAAACTGTTTTTT; CDR3: CASSLVSGGNEKLFF
J: TRBJ1-1; V: TRBV7-7; size: .; D: .; DNA: TGTGCCAGCAGCCCGAGACTGGTCACTGAAGCTTTCTTT; CDR3: CASSPRLVTEAFF
J: TRBJ1-3; V: TRBV7-2; size: few; D: .; DNA: TGTGCCAGCAGCTTAGACGTACCTGGAAACACCATATATTTT; CDR3: CASSLDVPGNTIYF
J: TRBJ2-2; V: TRBV10-3; size: .; D: .; DNA: TGTGCCATCAGTGTCCGACCCGGACAGTTAAACGGGGAGCTGTTTTTT; CDR3: CAISVRPGQLNGELFF
J: TRBJ1-1; V: TRBV6-5; size: .; D: .; DNA: TGTGCCAGCAGTCAAACCTCGGGACCGGACACTGAAGCTTTCTTT; CDR3: CASSQTSGPDTEAFF
J: TRBJ2-5; V: TRBV3-1/TRBV3-2; size: .; D: TRBD2; DNA: TGTGCCAGCAGCCAAGGGGCTAGCGGGGCCCAAGAGACCCAGTACTTC; CDR3: CASSQGASGAQETQYF
J: TRBJ2-7; V: TRBV5-1; size: few; D: .; DNA: TGCGCCAGCAGCTTGGTTTTGGGGTTAACCGAGCAGTACTTC; CDR3: CASSLVLGLTEQYF
J: TRBJ2-3; V: TRBV12-3/TRBV12-4; size: few; D: .; DNA: TGTGCCAGCAGTTTTTTGGGAACAGATACGCAGTATTTT; CDR3: CASSFLGTDTQYF
J: TRBJ1-5; V: TRBV19; size: few; D: .; DNA: TGTGCCAGTATTGGACAGTACAATCAGCCCCAGCATTTT; CDR3: CASIGQYNQPQHF
J: TRBJ1-6; V: TRBV6-5; size: .; D: .; DNA: TGTGCCAGCAGTTACTCGTGGGAACTTAATTCACCCCTCCACTTT; CDR3: CASSYSWELNSPLHF
J: TRBJ1-1; V: TRBV20-1; size: .; D: .; DNA: TGCAGTGCTAGTATCAATCCAGGTGGCACTGAAGCTTTCTTT; CDR3: CSASINPGGTEAFF